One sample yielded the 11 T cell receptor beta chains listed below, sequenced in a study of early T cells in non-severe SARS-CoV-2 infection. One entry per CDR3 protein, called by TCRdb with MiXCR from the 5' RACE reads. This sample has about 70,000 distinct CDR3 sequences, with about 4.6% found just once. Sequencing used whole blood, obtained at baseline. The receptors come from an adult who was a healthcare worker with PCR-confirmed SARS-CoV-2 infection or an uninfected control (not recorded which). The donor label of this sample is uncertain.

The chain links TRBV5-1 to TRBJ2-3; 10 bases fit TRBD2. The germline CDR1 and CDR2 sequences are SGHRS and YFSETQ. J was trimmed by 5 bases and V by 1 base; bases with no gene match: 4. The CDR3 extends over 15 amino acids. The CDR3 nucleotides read TGCGCCAGCAGCTTGTCTAGCGGGGGAGGAGATACGCAGTATTTT. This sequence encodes CASSLSSGGGDTQYF.

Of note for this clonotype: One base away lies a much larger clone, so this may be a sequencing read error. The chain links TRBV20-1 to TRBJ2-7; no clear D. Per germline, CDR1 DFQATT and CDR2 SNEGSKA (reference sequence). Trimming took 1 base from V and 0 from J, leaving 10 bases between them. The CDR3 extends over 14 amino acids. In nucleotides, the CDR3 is TGCAGTGCTAGAGGCAGGTGGGGCTCCTACGAGCAGTACTTC. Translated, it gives CSARGRWGSYEQYF.

CDR3 protein: CATSDGSYNEQFF. In nucleotides, the CDR3 is TGTGCCACCAGTGATGGATCCTACAATGAGCAGTTCTTC. The chain uses TRBV24-1 and TRBJ2-1; no reliable D call. CDR1 and CDR2 (germline): KGHDR, SFDVKD. V was pared by 3 bases and J by 1 base, with 3 bases between. The CDR3 extends over 13 amino acids.

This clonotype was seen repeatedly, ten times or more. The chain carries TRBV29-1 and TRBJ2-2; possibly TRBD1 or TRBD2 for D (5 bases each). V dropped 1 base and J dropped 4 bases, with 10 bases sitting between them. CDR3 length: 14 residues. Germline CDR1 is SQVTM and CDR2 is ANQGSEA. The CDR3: CSVEAGLGTGELFF. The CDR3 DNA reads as TGCAGCGTTGAAGCGGGGCTAGGCACCGGGGAGCTGTTTTTT.

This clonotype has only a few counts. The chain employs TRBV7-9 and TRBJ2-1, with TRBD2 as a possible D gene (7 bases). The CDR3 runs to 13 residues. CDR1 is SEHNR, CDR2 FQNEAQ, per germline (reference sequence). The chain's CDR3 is CAGGTPALGEQFF. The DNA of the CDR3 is TGTGCGGGGGGGACACCGGCTTTGGGTGAGCAGTTCTTC.

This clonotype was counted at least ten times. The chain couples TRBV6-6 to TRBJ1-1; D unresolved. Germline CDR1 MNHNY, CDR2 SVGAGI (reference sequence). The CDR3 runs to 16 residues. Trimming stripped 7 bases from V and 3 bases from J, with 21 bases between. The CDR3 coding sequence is TGTGCCAGCATTCTACCCCGGCCCCATCCTTACACTGAAGCTTTCTTT. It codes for CASILPRPHPYTEAFF.

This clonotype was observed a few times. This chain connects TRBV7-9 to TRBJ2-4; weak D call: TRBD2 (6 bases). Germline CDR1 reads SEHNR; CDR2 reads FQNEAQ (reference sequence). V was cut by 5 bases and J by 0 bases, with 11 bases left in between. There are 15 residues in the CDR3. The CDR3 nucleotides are TGTGCCAGCAGCGCAGCGGGCCTAGCCAAAAACATTCAGTACTTC. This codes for CASSAAGLAKNIQYF. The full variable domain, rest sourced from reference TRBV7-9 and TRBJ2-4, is DTGVSQNPRHKITKRGQNVTFRCDPISEHNRLYWYRQTLGQGPEFLTYFQNEAQLEKSRLLSDRFSAERPKGSFSTLEIQRTEQGDSAMYLCASSAAGLAKNIQYFGAGTRLSVL.

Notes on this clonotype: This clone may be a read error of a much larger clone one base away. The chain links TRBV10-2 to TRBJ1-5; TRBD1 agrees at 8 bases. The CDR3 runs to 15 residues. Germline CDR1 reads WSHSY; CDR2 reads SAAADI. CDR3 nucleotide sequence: TGCGCCAGCAGTCTCGGACAGGGAAGCAATCAGTCCCAGCATTTT. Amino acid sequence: CASSLGQGSNQSQHF.

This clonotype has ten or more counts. CDR3 loop: CASNGPEETQYF. The CDR3 nucleotides read TGTGCCAGCAACGGACCCGAAGAGACCCAGTACTTC. The chain joins TRBV6-2 or TRBV6-3 to TRBJ2-5; D uncertain. Germline V gives CDR1 MNHEY, CDR2 SVGEGT. V was clipped by 7 bases and J by 3 bases, with 9 bases between them. This CDR3 region has 12 residues.

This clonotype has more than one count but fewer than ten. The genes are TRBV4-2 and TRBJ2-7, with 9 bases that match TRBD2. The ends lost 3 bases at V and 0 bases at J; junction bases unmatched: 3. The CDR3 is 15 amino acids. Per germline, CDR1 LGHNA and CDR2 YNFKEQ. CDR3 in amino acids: CASSHPSGVSYEQYF. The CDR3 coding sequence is TGTGCCAGCAGCCACCCTAGCGGGGTCTCCTACGAGCAGTACTTC.

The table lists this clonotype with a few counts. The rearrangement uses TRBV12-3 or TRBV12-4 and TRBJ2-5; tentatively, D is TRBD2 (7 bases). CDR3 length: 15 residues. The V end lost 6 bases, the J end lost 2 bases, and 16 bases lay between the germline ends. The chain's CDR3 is CASRPVGGRQETQYF. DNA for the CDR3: TGTGCCAGCAGACCCGTGGGGGGGCGACAAGAGACCCAGTACTTC.